The rows below give T cell receptor beta chains drawn from one sample of a study of cytomegalovirus exposure and HLA in healthy donors. Repertoires were generated with immunoSEQ multiplex PCR, while TCRdb's copy carries only in-frame clones and drops some. In total, the table holds around 150,000 clones. The sequencing input was PBMCs. The receptors derive from a man aged 25 to 40 in good health and CMV-seronegative. Both conserved end residues are part of each CDR3. The D gene is left open where the match is weak.

len	j_gene	d_gene	v_gene	CDR3aa	CDR3nt
13	TRBJ2-7	TRBD1	TRBV7-9	CASSLGQGREQYF	TGTGCCAGCAGCTTGGGACAGGGACGCGAGCAGTACTTC
14	TRBJ2-5	TRBD1	TRBV18	CASSRTGTGETQYF	TGTGCCAGCTCACGTACCGGGACAGGGGAGACCCAGTACTTC
17	TRBJ2-2	TRBD2	TRBV27	CASSFLKRGYGTGELFF	TGTGCCAGCAGTTTTCTGAAGCGGGGGTATGGGACCGGGGAGCTGTTTTTT
14	TRBJ1-2	TRBD1	TRBV19	CASNPKGQSYGYTF	TGTGCCAGTAATCCAAAGGGACAGTCCTATGGCTACACCTTC
11	TRBJ2-7	NA	TRBV20-1	CSPRLDYEQYF	TGCAGTCCAAGACTAGACTACGAGCAGTACTTC
11	TRBJ2-7	NA	TRBV20-1	CSAPDYSEQYF	TGCAGTGCTCCGGACTATTCCGAGCAGTACTTC
14	TRBJ1-2	TRBD1	TRBV5-6	CASSSTGSDYGYTF	TGTGCCAGCAGTTCGACAGGGTCGGACTATGGCTACACCTTC
16	TRBJ1-1	NA	TRBV2	CASSEALWGPNTEAFF	TGTGCCAGCAGTGAAGCGTTGTGGGGCCCGAACACTGAAGCTTTCTTT
14	TRBJ1-5	NA	TRBV7-8	CATDGRGGNQPQHF	TGTGCCACCGATGGGAGAGGAGGCAATCAGCCCCAGCATTTT
14	TRBJ2-1	TRBD2	TRBV5-1	CASSFHPTSGEQFF	TGCGCCAGCAGTTTCCATCCGACTAGCGGAGAGCAGTTCTTC
14	TRBJ2-3	NA	TRBV19	CASSIGRGTDTQYF	TGTGCCAGTAGTATCGGGAGAGGCACAGATACGCAGTATTTT
15	TRBJ1-4	TRBD1	TRBV19	CASSIGDREYEKLFF	TGTGCCAGTAGTATAGGAGACAGGGAGTATGAAAAACTGTTTTTT
15	TRBJ2-3	NA	TRBV6-6	CASSYGGARADTQYF	TGTGCCAGCAGTTATGGGGGGGCGCGGGCAGATACGCAGTATTTT